Shown below are 3 T cell receptor beta chains from a single sample sequenced in a study of blood T cell repertoires in COVID-19. Measured with immunoSEQ multiplex PCR; TCRdb has only the in-frame clones, and not every one. The sample lists hundreds of thousands of clones; around 82% were seen once. The source material was peripheral blood. All receptors derive from a woman aged 45-60 years who had recovered from COVID-19.

The chain joins TRBV6-5 to TRBJ2-7; the match to TRBD2 covers 7 bases. Germline-derived CDR1 and CDR2 are MNHEY and SVGAGI. The CDR3 extends over 16 amino acids. With 0 bases clipped from V and 0 bases from J, the junction kept 5 bases outside the gene matches. CDR3 residues: CASSYSKLAYSYEQYF. The DNA for the CDR3 is TGTGCCAGCAGTTACTCGAAACTAGCGTACTCCTACGAGCAGTACTTC.

The rearrangement links TRBV9 to TRBJ1-2; D possibly corresponds to TRBD1 (6 bases). V lost 4 bases, J lost 5 bases, and 12 bases lay in between. Germline CDR1 and CDR2: SGDLS and YYNGEE. The CDR3 is made up of 13 amino acids. The CDR3 DNA is TGTGCCAGCAGCCCTAAGGGGGGGTATGGCTACACCTTC. This codes for CASSPKGGYGYTF. The entire variable domain, with the rest obtained from reference TRBV9 and TRBJ1-2, is as follows: DSGVTQTPKHLITATGQRVTLRCSPRSGDLSVYWYQQSLDQGLQFLIQYYNGEERAKGNILERFSAQQFPDLHSELNLSSLELGDSALYFCASSPKGGYGYTFGSGTRLTVV.

This chain connects TRBV30 to TRBJ1-2, with TRBD1 matching over 8 bases. The CDR3 sequence is 12 residues long. J lost 5 bases, V lost 6 bases, and 5 bases had no gene match. Germline CDR1 GTSNPN, CDR2 SVGIG (reference sequence). In DNA, the CDR3 is TGTGCCTGCAAACAGGGGGGTTATGGCTACACCTTC. Amino acid sequence: CACKQGGYGYTF.